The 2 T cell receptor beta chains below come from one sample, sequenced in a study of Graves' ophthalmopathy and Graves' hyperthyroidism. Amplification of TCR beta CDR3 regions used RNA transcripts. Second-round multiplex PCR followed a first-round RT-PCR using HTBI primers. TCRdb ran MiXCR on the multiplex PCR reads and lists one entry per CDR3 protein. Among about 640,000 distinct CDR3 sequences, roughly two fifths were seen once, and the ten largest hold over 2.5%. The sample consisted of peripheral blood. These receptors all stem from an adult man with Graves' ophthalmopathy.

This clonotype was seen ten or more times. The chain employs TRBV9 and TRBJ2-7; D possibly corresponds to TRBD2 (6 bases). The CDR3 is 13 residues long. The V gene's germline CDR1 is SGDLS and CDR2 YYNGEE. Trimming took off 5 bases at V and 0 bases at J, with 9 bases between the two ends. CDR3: CASSWRDSYEQYF. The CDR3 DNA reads TGTGCCAGCAGTTGGCGGGACTCCTACGAGCAGTACTTC.

The CDR3 DNA follows: TGTGCCAGCAGGACGGAACATCGTTATTTTGGCTACACCTTC. This translates into CASRTEHRYFGYTF. The V gene is TRBV2, the J gene TRBJ1-2; no clear D gene. Germline CDR1 SNHLY, CDR2 FYNNEI. The CDR3 consists of 14 residues. Trimming removed 6 bases at V and 7 bases at J, with 18 bases between. The variable domain in full, with the rest retrieved from reference TRBV2 and TRBJ1-2, is EPEVTQTPSHQVTQMGQEVILRCVPISNHLYFYWYRQILGQKVEFLVSFYNNEISEKSEIFDDQFSVERPDGSNFTLKIRSTKLEDSAMYFCASRTEHRYFGYTFGSGTRLTVV.